The T cell receptor (beta chain) under discussion was sequenced for a study of T cells in Graves' hyperthyroidism and ophthalmopathy. Whole-study context: Peripheral blood was acquired at first diagnosis, ahead of any therapy whatsoever. Findings and limits, study-wide: Researchers report that a 13 V-J model separated ophthalmopathy from stable hyperthyroidism.

Patients were excluded because of uncontrolled infection, other autoimmune disease, pregnancy or lactation. Researchers amplified the TCR beta CDR3 regions from RNA transcripts. HTBI primers were used for first-round RT-PCR of the TCR CDR3. MiXCR, run by TCRdb on the multiplex PCR reads, gives a single entry per CDR3 protein. The sample carries 500,000 or so distinct CDR3 sequences, 17% recorded once. This clonotype appeared many times. No antigen is known for it. The TCR comes from a young woman with Graves' ophthalmopathy. Sequencing was performed on blood.

The CDR3 DNA sequence: TGTGCCAGCAAGGAGAGGGGGAACACTGAAGCTTTCTTT. Its protein product is CASKERGNTEAFF. This chain connects TRBV13 to TRBJ1-1; D might be TRBD1 (5 bases). Trimming removed 7 bases from V and 1 base from J, with 10 bases in between. Germline assignment: CDR1 PRHDT and CDR2 FYEKMQ (reference sequence). The CDR3 runs 13 residues.